One and the same sample provided the 21 T cell receptor beta chains below, sequenced in a study of T cell repertoires in cytomegalovirus infection. Using its own MiXCR run on the reads, TCRdb lists one record per CDR3 protein. Of fewer than 400,000 distinct CDR3 sequences in the sample, around 18% were seen once. Sequences were obtained from PBMCs. The receptors were sampled from a human donor in good health (CMV status not recorded). Some clones in this sample may be carry-over from other donors' samples.

This clonotype came up a few times. The genes are TRBV12-3 or TRBV12-4 and TRBJ1-5, with unresolved D. Deletions cut 4 bases from V and 0 bases from J, with 7 bases between. This CDR3 region has 14 residues. The CDR3 sequence is CASSWTVSNQPQHF. The CDR3 DNA is TGTGCCAGCAGTTGGACGGTTAGCAATCAGCCCCAGCATTTT.

The V and J genes are TRBV19 and TRBJ2-7; 8 bases map to TRBD1. The CDR3 covers 14 residues. Germline CDR1 reads LNHDA; CDR2 reads SQIVND (reference sequence). The trim removed 5 bases at V and 5 bases at J, leaving 8 bases unmatched. The CDR3 reads CASSPWTGTHEQYF. CDR3 nucleotides: TGTGCCAGTAGTCCTTGGACAGGGACCCACGAGCAGTACTTC.

J is TRBJ1-5 and V is TRBV19, with 10 bases matching TRBD1. Germline loops: CDR1 LNHDA, CDR2 SQIVND (reference sequence). The CDR3 has 15 amino acids. After removal of 5 bases from V and 5 bases from J, the junction contained 6 bases not matched to a gene. CDR3 sequence: CASSYTGTGDQPQHF. As DNA, the CDR3 is TGTGCCAGTAGTTACACCGGGACAGGGGATCAGCCCCAGCATTTT.

This clonotype turned up a few times. The chain carries TRBV2 and TRBJ2-1, with 10 bases identical to TRBD2. Germline V gene data show CDR1 as SNHLY and CDR2 as FYNNEI. The V gene end was trimmed by 4 bases and the J gene end by 8 bases; junction bases not matched to a gene: 8. The CDR3 sequence is 15 residues long. CDR3 loop: CASSVSGGAWYEQFF. In DNA form, the CDR3 reads TGTGCCAGCAGTGTCAGCGGGGGGGCTTGGTATGAGCAGTTCTTC.

This clonotype has only a few counts. The chain carries TRBV29-1 and TRBJ2-3; 13 nucleotides agree with TRBD2. The CDR3 covers 15 residues. Germline V gene data show CDR1 as SQVTM and CDR2 as ANQGSEA. Germline trimming cut 5 bases from V and 2 bases from J; bases unmatched to any gene: 4. The CDR3 loop reads CSVTGLAGYTDTQYF. The DNA for the CDR3 is TGCAGCGTTACGGGACTAGCGGGGTACACAGATACGCAGTATTTT.

In this sample, this clonotype turned up many times. The V gene is TRBV7-2, the J gene TRBJ2-3, with TRBD2 matching 7 bases. CDR3 size: 15 residues. Germline V gene data show CDR1 as SGHTA and CDR2 as FQGNSA. Losses at the gene ends were 6 bases for V and 6 bases for J; bases not matched to a gene: 12. Written as DNA, the CDR3 is TGTGCCAGCAGTTGGGGGGGACTGGTGACGGATACGCAGTATTTT. As protein: CASSWGGLVTDTQYF.

The chain uses TRBV12-3 or TRBV12-4 and TRBJ2-1; a weak D match, TRBD1 (6 bases). Deletions cut 8 bases from V and 8 bases from J, with 22 bases between. This CDR3 region has 15 residues. CDR3 sequence (DNA): TGTGCCAGCGCCGATGCTCTAGTTAACAGGGATGAGCAGTTCTTC. Residues: CASADALVNRDEQFF.

This clonotype has more than one count but fewer than ten. The chain employs TRBV10-3 and TRBJ2-5; 13 bases fit TRBD2. V was pared by 2 bases and J by 1 base, with 1 base of the junction left unmatched. This CDR3 has 16 amino acids. Germline values: CDR1 ENHRY, CDR2 SYGVKD. CDR3 sequence: CAISEGTSGAQETQYF. Written as DNA, the CDR3 is TGTGCCATCAGTGAGGGGACTAGCGGGGCCCAAGAGACCCAGTACTTC.

This clonotype was picked up many times. J is TRBJ1-2 and V is TRBV4-1; 7 nucleotides match TRBD1. V shed 2 bases and J 4 bases; nucleotides not matched to a gene: 4. CDR1 and CDR2 (germline): MGHRA, YSYEKL. The CDR3 contains 14 residues. The CDR3 DNA sequence: TGCGCCAGCAGCCAAAGCCCAGGGGGCTATGGCTACACCTTC. Its translation: CASSQSPGGYGYTF.

This clonotype has ten or more counts. This rearrangement joins TRBV25-1 to TRBJ1-2; possible D gene TRBD1, 5 bases. The CDR3 extends over 14 amino acids. Per the germline V gene, CDR1 is MGHDK and CDR2 is SYGVNS. V lost 3 bases and J lost 0, with 8 bases in between. CDR3 DNA: TGTGCCAGCAGTGATGACAGACCTAACTATGGCTACACCTTC. Amino acid sequence: CASSDDRPNYGYTF.

The rearrangement uses TRBV19 and TRBJ1-2; tentative D call: TRBD1 (6 bases). Germline values: CDR1 LNHDA, CDR2 SQIVND (reference sequence). V lost 3 bases, J lost 8 bases, and 19 bases lay in between. The CDR3 runs 15 residues. CDR3 in DNA: TGTGCCAGTAGTATCCACAGGGATGGCTTCGTCGGCTACACCTTC. Protein: CASSIHRDGFVGYTF.

V gene TRBV19 combines with J gene TRBJ1-4, with TRBD1 identical over 9 bases. The CDR3 loop spans 15 amino acids. Germline V gene sequence: CDR1 LNHDA, CDR2 SQIVND (reference sequence). Trimming at V came to 5 bases and at J to 8 bases, leaving 9 bases not matched to a gene. The CDR3 coding sequence is TGTGCCAGTAGTTTATCCGGGACAGGGCAGGAAAAACTGTTTTTT. Translating gives CASSLSGTGQEKLFF.

The J gene is TRBJ2-1, the V gene TRBV5-4, with 9 bases aligning to TRBD2. The CDR3 length is 14 residues. The V gene end was trimmed by 0 bases and the J gene end by 8 bases; junction bases not matched to a gene: 3. Germline V gene sequence: CDR1 SGHNT, CDR2 YYREEE (reference sequence). CDR3 in amino acids: CASSLGLAVDEQFF. CDR3 coding DNA: TGTGCCAGCAGCTTGGGACTAGCGGTCGATGAGCAGTTCTTC.

This clonotype was counted at least ten times. The V gene is TRBV7-2, the J gene TRBJ2-7; 16 nucleotides align to TRBD2. V dropped 4 bases and J dropped 3; count of bases not matched to a gene: 3. Germline assignment: CDR1 SGHTA and CDR2 FQGNSA. The CDR3 totals 16 residues. CDR3 in DNA: TGTGCCAGCAGCTGGGGACTAGCGGGAGGGGGCTACGAGCAGTACTTC. It yields the protein CASSWGLAGGGYEQYF.

V usage is TRBV4-1 and J usage is TRBJ2-1; possible D gene TRBD2, 5 bases. Germline assignment: CDR1 MGHRA and CDR2 YSYEKL. Trimming pared 0 bases from V and 6 bases from J, leaving 18 bases between. CDR3 size: 17 residues. CDR3 nucleotide sequence: TGCGCCAGCAGCCAAGAAGGGAGCGACGCCTGGCGCAATGAGCAGTTCTTC. Translating it yields CASSQEGSDAWRNEQFF.

This clonotype was picked up a small number of times. The CDR3, as DNA: TGCAGTGCTAGAGAACCTTTGAGGCTCCACTTT. This sequence encodes CSAREPLRLHF. This chain joins TRBV20-1 and TRBJ1-6; no clear D. V lost 0 bases to trimming and J lost 16 bases, with 10 bases between them. Per the germline V gene, CDR1 is DFQATT and CDR2 is SNEGSKA (reference sequence). The CDR3 is 11 amino acids.

This clonotype was counted a few times. The V gene is TRBV12-3 or TRBV12-4, the J gene TRBJ2-6; a possible D gene is TRBD1 (6 bases). This CDR3 has 15 amino acids. V was shortened by 8 bases and J by 7 bases, with 18 bases between the two germline ends. The CDR3 DNA reads as TGTGCCAGCTCCCTGGGGGCAGCCTTCGCCAACGTCCTGACTTTC. It is translated as CASSLGAAFANVLTF.

The V call is TRBV4-3, the J call TRBJ1-2; D call uncertain. Germline CDR1 and CDR2: LGHNA and YSLEER. The V gene lost 0 bases and the J gene lost 3 bases, with 20 bases spanning the gap. The CDR3 sequence is 18 residues long. The CDR3, as DNA: TGCGCCAGCAGCCAAGATTTAAGTGGGTGGTGGAAGGACTATGGCTACACCTTC. As protein: CASSQDLSGWWKDYGYTF.

The chain uses TRBV20-1 and TRBJ2-5; D is perhaps TRBD1 (5 bases). The length of the CDR3 is 13 residues. CDR1 and CDR2 (germline): DFQATT, SNEGSKA (reference sequence). V lost 2 bases to trimming and J lost 3 bases, with 10 bases between them. CDR3 bases: TGCAGTGCTAGAAGCGCGGACAAAGAGACCCAGTACTTC. Translating it yields CSARSADKETQYF.

J is TRBJ2-1 and V is TRBV20-1; 11 bases fit TRBD2. The V and J ends lost 5 bases and 10 bases, in that order; junction bases with no gene match: 10. This CDR3 region has 14 residues. The germline V gene encodes CDR1 DFQATT and CDR2 SNEGSKA (reference sequence). CDR3 sequence (DNA): TGCAGTGCTGGAGGTAGCGGGGGGGCGGGGGAGCAGTTCTTC. It is translated as CSAGGSGGAGEQFF.

CDR3 in DNA: TGTGCCAGTAGTCCAGGGACATCTACCCCCTCTTATGGCTACACCTTC. It translates to CASSPGTSTPSYGYTF. The chain couples TRBV19 to TRBJ1-2, with D possibly TRBD1 on 6 matching bases. V was trimmed by 5 bases and J by 5 bases, leaving 21 bases between them. This CDR3 contains 16 residues. Germline loops: CDR1 LNHDA, CDR2 SQIVND (reference sequence).